The clone carrying this TCR beta chain has just one count. Study processing details: Estimated nucleated cell counts came from reference gene primer amplification. The protocol was immunoSEQ multiplex PCR, while the TCRdb copy is restricted to in-frame clones and leaves out a portion. The V and J calls and clone size are taken from that table; D and trimming were inferred from the DNA. This sample has some 260,000 clones, with 82% found just once. The sample comes from a study of blood T cell repertoires in COVID-19. Study-wide background: Specimens from acute and convalescent COVID-19 originated in the United States, Italy and Spain. Sources were T cells, B-cell-depleted T cells, or PBMCs; the material itself was cDNA or gDNA.

The CDR3 is made up of 13 amino acids. With 5 bases removed from V and 3 bases from J, the gap between germline ends came to 10 bases. This sequence was found in a woman between 18 and 29 years old with acute or convalescent COVID-19. The chain combines TRBV12-3 or TRBV12-4 with TRBJ1-1; tentatively, D is TRBD1 (6 bases). Sequenced sample: peripheral blood. This chain's CDR3 is CASSATGYTEAFF. DNA of the CDR3: TGTGCCAGCAGTGCAACAGGGTACACTGAAGCTTTCTTT.